This T cell receptor beta chain appears in the sequencing data of a study of shared clonotypes between healthy human individuals. Study conclusions and caveats: What limited the represented genetic and exposure-history diversity was the small number of donors.

CD4+ cell separation produced CD45RA+ naive and CD45RA-negative memory subsets. With regard to this clone: The antigen is undetermined.

Measured with immunoSEQ multiplex PCR; TCRdb has only the in-frame clones, and not every one. The sample carries about 960,000 clones, approximately 80% recorded once. V gave up 3 bases and J gave up 10 bases, with 13 bases separating them. Looked up from germline, CDR1 is LNHNV and CDR2 is YYDKDF (reference sequence). The CDR3 runs to 14 residues. This sequence originates from a man younger than 35 in good health. Sequenced input: memory CD4+ T cells sorted from blood. The subset: CD45RA-negative fraction. This sequence joins TRBV15 and TRBJ1-6, with a weak D call TRBD1 (5 bases). CDR3 coding DNA: TGTGCCACCAGCAGTCTAACAGGAAAATCACCCCTCCACTTT. Translation gives CATSSLTGKSPLHF.